This TCR beta chain was documented in a study of cytomegalovirus exposure and HLA in healthy donors (dated by TCRdb to 2016 to 2017). General notes on the study: An earlier analysis of roughly 570 of the donors reported 276 Gb of sequence data and 95 million to 140 million unique TCR beta sequences obtained from about 179 million T cells. Of the roughly 400 genotyped donors, 70% to 90% were placed in the genetic ancestry cluster associated with self-reported Caucasian donors. Donor age, sex, ethnicity and CMV serostatus were collected together with the repertoire data. In the later analysis, no new phenotypic data were used to find candidate immune exposures; instead, reliance was placed on TCR beta sequences and their occurrence across donors. Four to six DR-DQ haplotypes were handled as single units for association and clustering because linkage in the cohort was strong. About 330 gigabases of sequencing data and 75 million to 85 million unique TCR sequences made up an early release that covered roughly 670 HLA-typed donors. High-throughput TCR immunosequencing, statistical association of individual TCRs with disease status, and machine learning were combined to predict cytomegalovirus infection status. In a later genetic analysis, genome-wide SNP genotypes for about three fifths of the roughly 670 donors were used, and that subset was treated as a discovery cohort. A separate validation cohort of roughly 120 different subjects was used in addition to the roughly 700-subject first cohort. The study aimed to test whether cataloging public T cell receptors could reveal signatures of past pathogen exposure. The number of donors typed differed by locus, with roughly 620-630 for A, B, C, DRB1 and DQB1, roughly 520 for DQA1, some 570 for DPA1, and around 460 for DPB1. HLA typing included class I and class II loci at four-digit resolution. To decide whether each TCR beta V gene segment behaved as functional or pseudogenic, an earlier analysis of fewer than 750 of the donors relied on high-throughput TCR beta sequencing. Every discovery cohort repertoire had been produced on one sequencing platform. In a later analysis, previously published TCR beta repertoires from 550 to 750 donors were re-analyzed and high-resolution HLA genotyping was added so that TCR occurrence patterns could be studied. The study profiled the T cell repertoires of hundreds of subjects by immunosequencing and related them to cytomegalovirus serostatus. On average, about 200,000 unique TCR beta nucleotide sequences were sequenced per donor among fewer than 500 genotyped donors of the cohort, with 15% to 20% of those sequences being non-productive. Overall study outcomes, separate from this receptor: A later analysis associated approximately 17,000 TCR beta sequences with specific HLA alleles at a false discovery rate of 0.05. Presence/absence analyses assumed roughly uniform sequencing depth across donors, an assumption that may not hold. Because HLA typing was missing for some donors at each locus, association tests included only the typed subset. A cluster of highly shared sequence variants was judged likely to represent a technical artifact of the sequencing pipeline. A later analysis found that most CMV-associated TCR beta chains appeared HLA-restricted, with HLA associations seemingly driven largely by CMV exposure. A later genetic analysis associated a missense DCLRE1C variant with V-gene and J-gene trimming of TCR beta chains, and an independent cohort replicated the association. Cytomegalovirus status was reported to be diagnosed by the classifier with high specificity and sensitivity in both the original and validation cohorts. The authors suggested that the approach could potentially be generalized to other disease states and immunological phenotypes. In a later analysis, HLA-associated TCR beta chains were found to be more clonally expanded and to have lower generation probabilities than equally common non-associated chains. A later analysis found that TCR association rates varied across HLA loci, with DRB1 alleles showing the most associated TCRs and HLA-C alleles the fewest. Some 16 rarely observed V segments, including chromosome 9 orphons, were excluded from the earlier analysis of some 590 of the donors because counts were too low. The only immune exposure information available for the cohort was CMV serostatus. An earlier analysis of roughly 570 of the donors showed that most TCR beta V segments appeared in productive rearrangements either about 90% or about 30% of the time, which broadly matched IMGT annotations. Assigning TCR associations to individual alleles was difficult when HLA alleles, especially DR and DQ, strongly co-occurred. A further reported finding was that TCR beta sequences accurately predicted the HLA-A and HLA-B alleles for most subjects in the first cohort. Only TCR beta chains were sequenced in this cohort, and the absence of alpha or paired-chain data limited detectable features. Across donors, most TCR sequences were observed very rarely, whereas some public TCRs were present in many individuals. According to a later genetic analysis, donors in an Asian-associated ancestry cluster had fewer N-insertions in productive TCRs than the approximately 610-donor mean. The study listed over 150 TCR beta chains as associated with cytomegalovirus. In vitro tests confirmed that a few of the cytomegalovirus-associated TCR beta chains recognize cytomegalovirus antigens. Linkage disequilibrium might explain the correlated functional status among segregating V segments, but an unknown experimental factor could not be excluded. Some IMGT-functional V segments, including TRBV6-2 and TRBV6-3, could not be told apart with the 87-base-pair reads, so those segments were excluded. In a later analysis, several top co-occurrence clusters were reported to appear linked to parvovirus B19, influenza, CMV and Epstein-Barr virus.

The CDR3 has 14 amino acids, counting the end cysteine and phenylalanine. The retained sequence is limited to the CDR3, 42 bases, with the frame set at the first base. CDR1 and CDR2 (GTSNPN, SVGIG) derive from the germline V gene (reference sequence). The junction carries 12 bases between V and J, which are trimmed by 2 bases and 1 base respectively. The cohort comprised more than 550 healthy bone marrow donors. Cohort members were all nominally healthy when sampled, although unrecorded immune exposures were likely present. The donor was CMV seronegative and was included in the group of over 300 seronegative cohort members. A peripheral blood sample was collected from each donor, and TCR beta sequencing was performed on peripheral blood mononuclear cells. The Qiagen DNeasy Blood Extraction Kit was used to extract genomic DNA from the blood cell samples. For this clone: What this receptor recognizes is not known. No much larger clone exists at a distance of one base, and base qualities are not known.

Receptor amplification or capture employed the immunoSEQ multiplex PCR assay. For the multiplex PCR, a mixture combining 60 forward primers for TCR Vbeta segments and 13 reverse primers for TCR Jbeta segments was used. A multiplex PCR assay on genomic DNA amplified the CDR3 region of rearranged TCR beta genes. Amplified TCR beta libraries were sequenced as 87-base-pair reads on the Illumina HiSeq System. The authors processed their data as follows. Across the 600 to 700 repertoires, a later analysis counted roughly 84 million unique TCR beta chains, 8.5 million to 12 million of which were shared by at least two donors. Raw reads were error-corrected and collapsed into unique sequences by a nearest-neighbor algorithm in which closely related sequences were merged to remove PCR and sequencing errors. To assign V, D and J gene segments, CDR3 sequences were aligned to IMGT reference sequences. For a sequence to be retained, at least a six-nucleotide match to both a V gene segment and a J gene segment was required. Rearrangements were called productive when the CDR3 lacked stop codons and stayed in frame with V and J; all others were non-productive. Following IMGT convention, CDR3 was defined as the stretch from the second conserved V-encoded cysteine up to the conserved J-encoded phenylalanine. The earlier analysis of approximately 500 of the donors excluded sequences that lacked an unambiguous match to a single V gene segment. In an earlier analysis of approximately 550 of the donors, V segments were called functional above 56.7% productive rearrangements and were called segregating when the between-donor standard deviation exceeded 5%. A statistical classification framework was developed to diagnose cytomegalovirus status using the catalog of TCR beta chain sequences. In a later analysis, TCR nucleotide sequences were compared against IMGT/GENE-DB human TR gene sequences so that V and J genes could be assigned. A later analysis assigned CDR3 sequences and most-parsimonious VDJ recombination scenarios with the TCRdist pipeline. In a later analysis, every TCR beta chain was defined by the combination of its CDR3 amino acid sequence and its V-gene family, and reads without a unique V-gene family were dropped. As a way to deal with suspected cross-contamination and a sequencing artifact, a later analysis dropped 450 to 600 nucleotide sequences that were highly shared and had low generation probability. In a later analysis, a clonal expansion index for each public chain was calculated from normalized within-repertoire ranks of inferred template counts. A later analysis computed generation probabilities with a VDJ recombination model fitted to out-of-frame rearrangements, and checked the results against IGoR. In a later analysis, hypergeometric tests were used to score TCR-TCR, TCR-HLA and TCR-CMV co-occurrence, with a repertoire-size bias correction applied to TCR pairs. A later analysis estimated false discovery rates by permuting HLA or CMV assignments 20 times. In a later analysis, co-occurring TCRs were grouped using DBSCAN, with TCRdist sequence similarity added in when clustering inside HLA-allele-positive subsets. Co-occurrence clustering excluded repertoires with fewer than 30,000 or more than 120,000 public chains, plus five with anomalous nucleotide sharing. In its TCRdb copy, this immuneACCESS table keeps in-frame sequences only and misses some clones. Where compared with another copy, unresolved V genes explain less than half of these, and the others have no known cause. V and J calls and clone size are those listed in that table; D and trimming were worked out from the DNA. A total of under 45,000 clones appear in this sample, approximately 77% of them only once. The ten largest clonotypes hold roughly 1.4% of the sample.

The V and J segments used are TRBV30 and TRBJ2-7, and the D gene may be TRBD2, 6 bases matching. The sequencing sample was made of PBMCs. The TCR sequence derives from a man aged 30 to 45 in good health and CMV-seronegative. CDR3 reads: CAWSRAGRSYEQYF. The DNA sequence is given as TGTGCCTGGAGTCGGGCGGGGAGATCCTACGAGCAGTACTTC.